The clone carrying this T cell receptor beta chain appeared a single time. This sample was taken from a study of cytomegalovirus exposure and HLA in healthy donors. At the level of the study: Membership in the Caucasian-associated ancestry cluster was found for about four fifths of 398 genotyped donors.

This CDR3 has 17 amino acids. CDR1 LGHNA and CDR2 YNFKEQ come from the germline V gene. With 0 bases removed from V and 2 bases from J, the gap between germline ends came to 17 bases. PCR used 60 Vbeta primers and 13 Jbeta primers. Assay used: immunoSEQ multiplex PCR; TCRdb lists only in-frame clones, some missing. This repertoire shows fewer than 250,000 clones, approximately 80% found once; its top ten account for 3.4%. Material for sequencing was PBMCs. This chain connects TRBV4-2 to TRBJ2-7, with a weak D call TRBD2 (6 bases). This TCR derives from a man between 35 and 55 years old in good health and CMV-seropositive. The CDR3 coding sequence is TGTGCCAGCAGCCAAGATTCGGTGCAGTGGGGGGCCTACGAGCAGTACTTC. Its translation: CASSQDSVQWGAYEQYF.